Below, 3 T cell receptor beta chains from the same sample are listed, as sequenced in a study of graft-versus-host responses after intestinal transplantation. Assay used: immunoSEQ multiplex PCR; TCRdb lists only in-frame clones, some missing. The sample lists 100,000 to 110,000 clones; roughly nine tenths were seen once. Their antigen targets remain unknown. The input for sequencing was unstimulated CD4+ T cells sorted from spleen or lymph node cells, taken before transplant. The receptors were gathered from a human donor who was the organ donor for an intestinal transplant.

The chain has TRBV7-9 and TRBJ2-3; the match to TRBD2 covers 7 bases. This CDR3 is built from 15 residues. With 5 bases clipped from V and 6 bases from J, the junction kept 11 bases outside the gene matches. CDR1 is SEHNR, CDR2 FQNEAQ, per germline (reference sequence). The CDR3 DNA is TGTGCCAGCAGCATAGGGGTTGCGGGGGACGATACGCAGTATTTT. Amino acids: CASSIGVAGDDTQYF.

The chain links TRBV5-1 to TRBJ1-6; tentative D call: TRBD1 (5 bases). The CDR3 is made up of 16 amino acids. V shed 4 bases and J shed 6 bases, with 17 bases lying between them. The germline CDR1 and CDR2 sequences are SGHRS and YFSETQ. The CDR3 reads CASSLHNRLLNSPLHF. CDR3 in DNA: TGCGCCAGCAGCCTTCATAACAGGCTCCTTAATTCACCCCTCCACTTT.

V gene TRBV7-2 combines with J gene TRBJ1-5; D not certain. The CDR3 is 15 residues long. CDR1 SGHTA and CDR2 FQGNSA come from the germline V gene. Trimming removed 5 bases at V and 3 bases at J, with 14 bases between. The CDR3 sequence: CASSQFREPNQPQHF. DNA of the CDR3: TGTGCCAGCAGCCAATTCCGGGAGCCCAATCAGCCCCAGCATTTT.